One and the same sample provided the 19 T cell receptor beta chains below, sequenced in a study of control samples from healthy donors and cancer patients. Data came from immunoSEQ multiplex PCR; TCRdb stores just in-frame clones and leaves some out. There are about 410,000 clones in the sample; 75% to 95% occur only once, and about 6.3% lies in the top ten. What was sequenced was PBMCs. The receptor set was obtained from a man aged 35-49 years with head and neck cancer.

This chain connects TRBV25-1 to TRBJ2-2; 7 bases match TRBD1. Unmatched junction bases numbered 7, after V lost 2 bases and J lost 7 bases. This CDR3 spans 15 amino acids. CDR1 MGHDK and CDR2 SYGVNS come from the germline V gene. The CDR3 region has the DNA TGTGCCAGCAGTGAAGGGGTACAGGGGATCGGGGAGCTGTTTTTT. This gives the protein CASSEGVQGIGELFF. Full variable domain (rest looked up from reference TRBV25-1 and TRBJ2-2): EADIYQTPRYLVIGTGKKITLECSQTMGHDKMYWYQQDPGMELHLIHYSYGVNSTEKGDLSSESTVSRIRTEHFPLTLESARPSHTSQYLCASSEGVQGIGELFFGEGSRLTVL.

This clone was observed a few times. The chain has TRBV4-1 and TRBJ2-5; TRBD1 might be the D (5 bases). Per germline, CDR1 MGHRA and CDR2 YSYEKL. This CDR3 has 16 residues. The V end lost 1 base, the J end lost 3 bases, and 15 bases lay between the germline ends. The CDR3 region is CASSQGNTGVEETQYF. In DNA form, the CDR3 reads TGCGCCAGCAGCCAAGGCAATACAGGAGTAGAAGAGACCCAGTACTTC.

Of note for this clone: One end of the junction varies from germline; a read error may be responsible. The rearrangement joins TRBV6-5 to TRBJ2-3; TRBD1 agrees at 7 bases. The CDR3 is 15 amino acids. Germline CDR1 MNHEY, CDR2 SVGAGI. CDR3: CASTTTRDSTDTQYF. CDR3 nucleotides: TGTGCCAGCACCACTACGAGGGACAGCACGGATACGCAGTATTTT.

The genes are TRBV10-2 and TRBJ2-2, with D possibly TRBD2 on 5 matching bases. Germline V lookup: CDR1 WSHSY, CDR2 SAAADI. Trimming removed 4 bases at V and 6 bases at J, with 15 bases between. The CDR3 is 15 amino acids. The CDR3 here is CASSARSGSAGELFF. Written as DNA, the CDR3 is TGCGCCAGCAGTGCTAGGTCGGGGTCAGCCGGGGAGCTGTTTTTT.

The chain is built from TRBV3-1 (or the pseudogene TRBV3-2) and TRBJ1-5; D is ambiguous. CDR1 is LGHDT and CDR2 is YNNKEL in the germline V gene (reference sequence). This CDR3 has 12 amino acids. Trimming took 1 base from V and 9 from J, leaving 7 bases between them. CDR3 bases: TGTGCCAGCAGCCAAGGGGAGGGGCCCCAGCATTTT. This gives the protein CASSQGEGPQHF.

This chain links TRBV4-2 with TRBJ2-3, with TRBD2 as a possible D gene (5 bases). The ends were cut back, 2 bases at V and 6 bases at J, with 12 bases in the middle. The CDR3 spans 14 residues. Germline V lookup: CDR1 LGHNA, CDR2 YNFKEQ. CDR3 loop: CASSQPRPGDTQYF. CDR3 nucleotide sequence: TGTGCCAGCAGCCAACCAAGGCCGGGGGATACGCAGTATTTT.

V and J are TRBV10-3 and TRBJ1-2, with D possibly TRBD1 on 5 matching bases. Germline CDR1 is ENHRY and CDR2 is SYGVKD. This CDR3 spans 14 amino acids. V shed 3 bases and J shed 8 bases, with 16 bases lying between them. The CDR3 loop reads CAISDLSKGQGYTF. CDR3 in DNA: TGTGCCATCAGTGATCTCTCCAAGGGGCAAGGCTACACCTTC.

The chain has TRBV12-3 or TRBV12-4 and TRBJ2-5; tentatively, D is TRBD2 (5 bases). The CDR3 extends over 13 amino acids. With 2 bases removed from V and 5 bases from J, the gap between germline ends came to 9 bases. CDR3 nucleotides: TGTGCCAGCAGTTTAAATGGCGGGGAGACCCAGTACTTC. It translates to CASSLNGGETQYF.

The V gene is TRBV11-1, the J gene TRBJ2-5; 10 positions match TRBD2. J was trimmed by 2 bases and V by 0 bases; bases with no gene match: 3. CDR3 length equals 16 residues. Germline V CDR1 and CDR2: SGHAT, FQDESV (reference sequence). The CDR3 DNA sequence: TGTGCCAGCAGCTTAGCCCGACTAGCGGGTCAAGAGACCCAGTACTTC. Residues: CASSLARLAGQETQYF.

CDR3 loop: CATSRKGPYNEQFF. The CDR3 DNA reads TGTGCCACCAGCAGAAAGGGCCCCTACAATGAGCAGTTCTTC. The chain combines TRBV15 with TRBJ2-1; D is uncertain. Germline CDR1 and CDR2: LNHNV and YYDKDF (reference sequence). CDR3 length: 14 residues. Between the trimmed V and J ends, which lost 2 bases and 2 bases, there was a span of 7 bases.

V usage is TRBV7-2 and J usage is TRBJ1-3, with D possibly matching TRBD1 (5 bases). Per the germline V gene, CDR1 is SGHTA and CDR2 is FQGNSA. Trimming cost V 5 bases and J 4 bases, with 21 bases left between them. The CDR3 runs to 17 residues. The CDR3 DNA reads TGTGCCAGCAGCCCATCGGCGGTCCGGGGCCGAGGAAACACCATATATTTT. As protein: CASSPSAVRGRGNTIYF.

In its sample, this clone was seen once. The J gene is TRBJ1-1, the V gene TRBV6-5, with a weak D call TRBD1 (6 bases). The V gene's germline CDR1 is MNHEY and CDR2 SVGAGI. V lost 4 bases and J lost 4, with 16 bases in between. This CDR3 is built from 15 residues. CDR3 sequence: CASSWSLGAGTEAFF. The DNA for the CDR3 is TGTGCCAGCAGTTGGAGCCTGGGGGCCGGCACTGAAGCTTTCTTT.

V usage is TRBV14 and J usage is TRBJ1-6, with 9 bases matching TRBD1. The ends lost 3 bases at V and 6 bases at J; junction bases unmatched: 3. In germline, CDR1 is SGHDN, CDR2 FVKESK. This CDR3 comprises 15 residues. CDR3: CASSQVGQGNSPLHF. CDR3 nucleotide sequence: TGTGCCAGCAGCCAGGTGGGACAGGGTAATTCACCCCTCCACTTT.

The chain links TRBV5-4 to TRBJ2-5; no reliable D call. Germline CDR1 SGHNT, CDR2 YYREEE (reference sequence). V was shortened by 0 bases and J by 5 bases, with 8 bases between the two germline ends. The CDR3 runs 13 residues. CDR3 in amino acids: CASSLDAGETQYF. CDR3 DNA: TGTGCCAGCAGCTTGGACGCCGGGGAGACCCAGTACTTC.

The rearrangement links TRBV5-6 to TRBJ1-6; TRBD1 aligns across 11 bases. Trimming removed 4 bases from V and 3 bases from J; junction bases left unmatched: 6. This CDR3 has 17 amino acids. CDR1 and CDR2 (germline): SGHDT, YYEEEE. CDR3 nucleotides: TGTGCCAGCAGCCTGGACAGGGGGCCTTTCTATAATTCACCCCTCCACTTT. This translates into CASSLDRGPFYNSPLHF.

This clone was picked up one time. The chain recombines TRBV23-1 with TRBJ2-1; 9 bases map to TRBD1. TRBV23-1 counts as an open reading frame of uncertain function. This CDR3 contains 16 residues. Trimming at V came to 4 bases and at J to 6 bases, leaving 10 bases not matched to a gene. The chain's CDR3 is CASSRSETGGCNEQFF. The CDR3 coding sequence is TGCGCCAGCAGTCGCTCGGAGACAGGGGGTTGCAATGAGCAGTTCTTC.

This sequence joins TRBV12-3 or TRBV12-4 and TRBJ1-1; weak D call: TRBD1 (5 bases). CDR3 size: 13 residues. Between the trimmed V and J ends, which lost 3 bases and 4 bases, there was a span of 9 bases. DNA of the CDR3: TGTGCCAGCAGTTTCAGGGAAGGCACTGAAGCTTTCTTT. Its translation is CASSFREGTEAFF.

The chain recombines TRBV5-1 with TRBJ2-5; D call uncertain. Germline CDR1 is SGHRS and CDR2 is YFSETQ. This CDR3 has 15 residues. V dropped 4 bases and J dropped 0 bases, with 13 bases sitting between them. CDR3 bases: TGCGCCAGCAGCCCCATTTCCCAAAACCAAGAGACCCAGTACTTC. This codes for CASSPISQNQETQYF.

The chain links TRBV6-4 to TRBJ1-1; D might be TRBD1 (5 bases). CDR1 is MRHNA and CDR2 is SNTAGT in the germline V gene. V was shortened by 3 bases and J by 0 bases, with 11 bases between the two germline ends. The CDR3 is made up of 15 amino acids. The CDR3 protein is CASSETAAMNTEAFF. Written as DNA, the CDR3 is TGTGCCAGCAGTGAGACAGCGGCAATGAACACTGAAGCTTTCTTT.